The 30 T cell receptor beta chains below come from one sample, sequenced in a study of cytomegalovirus exposure and HLA in healthy donors. Use of 60 Vbeta and 13 Jbeta primers characterized the PCR. Profiled with immunoSEQ multiplex PCR; TCRdb holds only in-frame clones, not every one. This sample yields 130,000 or so clones, of which about 8.5% are seen a single time; 5.5% belongs to the top ten. The sample taken for sequencing was PBMCs. The receptors come from a man aged 35-49 years in good health and CMV-seronegative.

The chain carries TRBV2 and TRBJ1-6, with a tentative D call TRBD1 (6 bases). The CDR3 extends over 15 amino acids. CDR1 is SNHLY, CDR2 FYNNEI, per germline. V shed 4 bases and J shed 0 bases, with 7 bases lying between them. CDR3 coding DNA: TGTGCCAGCAGTGTGGACAGCTCCTATAATTCACCCCTCCACTTT. As protein: CASSVDSSYNSPLHF.

The chain is built from TRBV11-2 and TRBJ1-1; D may be TRBD1 (6 bases). Germline CDR1 reads SGHAT; CDR2 reads FQNNGV. CDR3 length: 15 amino acids. Trimming removed 5 bases at V and 1 base at J, with 14 bases between. The CDR3 reads CASSHASTGNTEAFF. In nucleotides, the CDR3 is TGTGCCAGCAGCCACGCCTCGACAGGGAACACTGAAGCTTTCTTT.

This clone was detected only a few times. The rearrangement links TRBV19 to TRBJ1-2, with 7 bases aligning to TRBD1. The ends lost 4 bases at V and 7 bases at J; junction bases unmatched: 12. The CDR3 is made up of 15 amino acids. CDR1 LNHDA and CDR2 SQIVND come from the germline V gene (reference sequence). DNA of the CDR3: TGTGCCAGTAGTACCAGCGACAGGGTTCGATTTGGCTACACCTTC. Translation gives CASSTSDRVRFGYTF.

The chain couples TRBV7-2 to TRBJ1-2, with a possible D match to TRBD1 (6 bases). V lost 3 bases, J lost 2 bases, and 7 bases lay in between. Per the germline V gene, CDR1 is SGHTA and CDR2 is FQGNSA. The CDR3 loop spans 13 amino acids. The CDR3 bases are TGTGCCAGCAGCTTGCAGGGGAACTATGGCTACACCTTC. Its translation is CASSLQGNYGYTF.

This chain uses TRBV6-6 with TRBJ2-7; 14 positions match TRBD2. Germline CDR1 reads MNHNY; CDR2 reads SVGAGI (reference sequence). The V segment lost 3 bases and the J segment 5 bases; nucleotides outside the gene matches: 3. This CDR3 contains 15 residues. CDR3 residues: CASSYGTSGGNEQYF. CDR3 in DNA: TGTGCCAGCAGTTATGGGACTAGCGGGGGAAACGAGCAGTACTTC.

The chain couples TRBV6-5 to TRBJ1-2; D not resolved. Between the trimmed V and J ends, which lost 0 bases and 6 bases, there was a span of 11 bases. Germline V gene lookup returns CDR1 MNHEY and CDR2 SVGAGI. The CDR3 is 14 residues long. CDR3 in amino acids: CASSYSAHRDGYTF. The DNA of the CDR3 is TGTGCCAGCAGTTACTCCGCCCACCGGGATGGCTACACCTTC.

This clone turned up a few times. V usage is TRBV7-6 and J usage is TRBJ2-2, with 13 bases lining up with TRBD2. CDR1 and CDR2 (germline): SGHVS, FNYEAQ. This CDR3 contains 16 residues. J lost 3 bases, V lost 5 bases, and 3 bases had no gene match. The CDR3 nucleotides are TGTGCCAGCAGCATGACTAGCGGGGGGTACACCGGGGAGCTGTTTTTT. As protein: CASSMTSGGYTGELFF.

This clone occurred a few times. The chain employs TRBV11-2 and TRBJ2-1; D is ambiguous. Trimming took off 0 bases at V and 3 bases at J, with 9 bases between the two ends. The CDR3 runs 15 residues. From germline, CDR1 is SGHAT and CDR2 FQNNGV. This CDR3 is CASSLDRGFYNEQFF. The CDR3 region has the DNA TGTGCCAGCAGCTTAGACAGAGGATTCTACAATGAGCAGTTCTTC.

This clone was picked up a small number of times. The chain recombines TRBV5-6 with TRBJ1-3; D remains unclear. V dropped 6 bases and J dropped 3 bases, with 7 bases sitting between them. The CDR3 is 12 residues long. Germline V gene sequence: CDR1 SGHDT, CDR2 YYEEEE. The CDR3 DNA reads as TGTGCCAGCACCGTGAGTGGAAACACCATATATTTT. It codes for CASTVSGNTIYF.

This clone was recorded a few times. V and J are TRBV18 and TRBJ2-7; D is unclear. CDR3 length equals 14 residues. Germline V gene data show CDR1 as KGHSH and CDR2 as LQKENI. V was pared by 2 bases and J by 2 bases, with 10 bases between. The DNA of the CDR3 is TGTGCCAGCTCACCAAGTCAACAGACCTACGAGCAGTACTTC. Residues: CASSPSQQTYEQYF. The full variable domain, with the rest looked up from reference TRBV18 and TRBJ2-7, is NAGVMQNPRHLVRRRGQEARLRCSPMKGHSHVYWYRQLPEEGLKFMVYLQKENIIDESGMPKERFSAEFPKEGPSILRIQQVVRGDSAAYFCASSPSQQTYEQYFGPGTRLTVT.

The rearrangement links TRBV4-1 to TRBJ1-2; TRBD1 matches at 8 bases. The CDR3 extends over 15 amino acids. V was pared by 1 base and J by 8 bases, with 9 bases of the junction left unmatched. CDR1 and CDR2 (germline): MGHRA, YSYEKL. The DNA of the CDR3 is TGCGCCAGCAGCCAAGCTGGCAGGGGGCTCGTCGGCTACACCTTC. Encoded protein: CASSQAGRGLVGYTF.

This clone was observed a few times. The V call is TRBV4-1, the J call TRBJ1-2; D is perhaps TRBD1 (5 bases). Per the germline V gene, CDR1 is MGHRA and CDR2 is YSYEKL. The V end lost 1 base, the J end lost 2 bases, and 11 bases lay between the germline ends. The CDR3 is 15 amino acids. The CDR3 sequence: CASSQVGEANYGYTF. CDR3 coding DNA: TGCGCCAGCAGCCAAGTGGGGGAGGCGAACTATGGCTACACCTTC.

The sample holds a few counts of this clone. In DNA form, the CDR3 reads TGTGCCAGCAGCTTAATGCGGGGGCGGAGAGATACGCAGTATTTT. Translated: CASSLMRGRRDTQYF. This chain uses TRBV7-3 with TRBJ2-3, with D possibly matching TRBD2 (7 bases). The CDR3 has 15 amino acids. Germline V gene sequence: CDR1 SGHTA, CDR2 FQGTGA. Trimming removed 1 base at V and 5 bases at J, with 13 bases between. Complete variable domain (other parts from reference TRBV7-3 and TRBJ2-3): GAGVSQTPSNKVTEKGKYVELRCDPISGHTALYWYRQSLGQGPEFLIYFQGTGAADDSGLPNDRFFAVRPEGSVSTLKIQRTERGDSAVYLCASSLMRGRRDTQYFGPGTRLTVL.

This clone appeared a few times. The gene calls are TRBV11-2 and TRBJ2-1; 10 bases line up with TRBD2. Trimming cost V 7 bases and J 3 bases; bases outside gene matches: 9. CDR3 size: 16 residues. CDR1 SGHAT and CDR2 FQNNGV come from the germline V gene. CDR3 sequence reads: CASTSTSGENYNEQFF. For the CDR3, the DNA is TGTGCCAGCACCTCCACTAGCGGGGAAAACTACAATGAGCAGTTCTTC.

This clone was counted a few times. V is TRBV2 and J is TRBJ1-1; D perhaps matches TRBD1 (5 bases). CDR1 is SNHLY and CDR2 is FYNNEI in the germline V gene. V was trimmed by 7 bases and J by 4 bases, leaving 16 bases between them. CDR3 size: 14 residues. The CDR3 region is CASTWGREGTEAFF. CDR3 nucleotide sequence: TGTGCCAGCACTTGGGGCAGGGAGGGCACTGAAGCTTTCTTT. The full variable domain, its missing parts supplied by reference TRBV2 and TRBJ1-1, is EPEVTQTPSHQVTQMGQEVILRCVPISNHLYFYWYRQILGQKVEFLVSFYNNEISEKSEIFDDQFSVERPDGSNFTLKIRSTKLEDSAMYFCASTWGREGTEAFFGQGTRLTVV.

The chain uses TRBV4-1 and TRBJ2-7; a weak D match, TRBD1 (6 bases). Germline lookup yields CDR1 MGHRA and CDR2 YSYEKL. V lost 5 bases and J 0 bases, leaving 8 bases between the germline ends. The CDR3 loop spans 13 amino acids. Here the CDR3 DNA reads TGCGCCAGCAGCAGGGGGACCTCCTACGAGCAGTACTTC. Encoded protein: CASSRGTSYEQYF.

Worth noting for this clone: At the DNA level, this CDR3 is encoded by other sequences in the same sample as well. The rearrangement joins TRBV18 to TRBJ2-5; 7 bases are shared with TRBD2. V lost 2 bases and J lost 3; bases outside the gene matches: 3. This CDR3 contains 14 residues. The V gene's germline CDR1 is KGHSH and CDR2 LQKENI. As DNA, the CDR3 is TGTGCCAGCTCACCAGCTAGCGGAGAAGAGACCCAGTACTTC. Amino acid sequence: CASSPASGEETQYF. Combining the CDR3 with reference TRBV18 and TRBJ2-5 gives the whole variable domain NAGVMQNPRHLVRRRGQEARLRCSPMKGHSHVYWYRQLPEEGLKFMVYLQKENIIDESGMPKERFSAEFPKEGPSILRIQQVVRGDSAAYFCASSPASGEETQYFGPGTRLLVL.

This clone appeared a few times. This sequence joins TRBV4-2 and TRBJ1-4; unclear D gene. Trimming cost V 1 base and J 0 bases, with 21 bases left between them. Per germline, CDR1 LGHNA and CDR2 YNFKEQ. The CDR3 is 20 amino acids. The CDR3, as DNA: TGTGCCAGCAGCCAAGGTTACAGCACGGGAGCCCCTGCAACTAATGAAAAACTGTTTTTT. It yields the protein CASSQGYSTGAPATNEKLFF.

The chain couples TRBV5-1 to TRBJ2-1; TRBD2 aligns across 9 bases. Trimming took 4 bases from V and 0 from J; bases not matched to a gene: 8. The length of the CDR3 is 17 residues. The germline V gene has CDR1 SGHRS and CDR2 YFSETQ. The CDR3 DNA is TGCGCCAGCAGCCCCGGGGTAGCGGGGGACTCCTACAATGAGCAGTTCTTC. Translating it yields CASSPGVAGDSYNEQFF.

This clone was seen more than once but under ten times. The V call is TRBV7-8, the J call TRBJ2-5; D gene uncertain. Germline-derived CDR1 and CDR2 are SGHVS and FQNEAQ. The V end lost 6 bases, the J end lost 5 bases, and 16 bases lay between the germline ends. The CDR3 runs 14 residues. This chain's CDR3 is CASSPRIQKETQYF. The CDR3 DNA reads TGTGCCAGCAGTCCGAGGATTCAAAAGGAGACCCAGTACTTC.

This clone was detected only a few times. J is TRBJ2-7 and V is TRBV4-2; 7 nucleotides line up with TRBD2. Trimming removed 0 bases from V and 2 bases from J; junction bases left unmatched: 4. The germline V gene has CDR1 LGHNA and CDR2 YNFKEQ. The CDR3 covers 15 residues. The CDR3 sequence: CASSQEWGGAYEQYF. CDR3 coding DNA: TGTGCCAGCAGCCAAGAATGGGGGGGGGCCTACGAGCAGTACTTC.

This clone has just a few counts. The V and J genes are TRBV6-1 and TRBJ2-5, with no clear D. Germline-derived CDR1 and CDR2 are MNHNS and SASEGT. V gave up 7 bases and J gave up 5 bases, with 5 bases separating them. This CDR3 spans 10 amino acids. The chain's CDR3 is CASMRETQYF. CDR3 bases: TGTGCCAGCATGCGGGAGACCCAGTACTTC.

CDR3 bases: TGTGCCTGGAGTGTAGTGAGGGAGACCCAGTACTTC. Its protein product is CAWSVVRETQYF. This chain joins TRBV30 and TRBJ2-5, with D unclear. Germline-derived CDR1 and CDR2 are GTSNPN and SVGIG (reference sequence). V was trimmed by 0 bases and J by 5 bases, leaving 7 bases between them. This CDR3 spans 12 amino acids.

The rearrangement links TRBV7-2 to TRBJ1-1, with 9 bases that match TRBD1. Germline CDR1 and CDR2: SGHTA and FQGNSA. The CDR3 sequence is 15 residues long. The V segment lost 1 base and the J segment 6 bases; nucleotides outside the gene matches: 6. CDR3 coding DNA: TGTGCCAGCAGCTTAGTGACAGGGGGTCCCGCTGAAGCTTTCTTT. It yields the protein CASSLVTGGPAEAFF.

The chain combines TRBV6-5 with TRBJ2-1; perhaps TRBD2 as D (6 bases). In germline, CDR1 is MNHEY, CDR2 SVGAGI. There are 16 residues in the CDR3. V was shortened by 0 bases and J by 1 base, with 10 bases between the two germline ends. CDR3 amino acids: CASSYSVGGSYNEQFF. The CDR3, as DNA: TGTGCCAGCAGTTACTCTGTGGGGGGTTCCTACAATGAGCAGTTCTTC.

The chain combines TRBV9 with TRBJ1-1; possibly TRBD1 for D (5 bases). This CDR3 contains 14 residues. The germline V gene has CDR1 SGDLS and CDR2 YYNGEE. Trimming cost V 4 bases and J 3 bases, with 13 bases left between them. In DNA form, the CDR3 reads TGTGCCAGCAGCCCACAGGTTTCTCACACTGAAGCTTTCTTT. Its translation: CASSPQVSHTEAFF. Using reference TRBV9 and TRBJ1-1 for the parts outside the CDR3, the full variable domain is DSGVTQTPKHLITATGQRVTLRCSPRSGDLSVYWYQQSLDQGLQFLIQYYNGEERAKGNILERFSAQQFPDLHSELNLSSLELGDSALYFCASSPQVSHTEAFFGQGTRLTVV.

V and J are TRBV5-6 and TRBJ1-2; maybe TRBD1 (6 bases). V lost 5 bases and J lost 10, with 18 bases in between. Germline V gene sequence: CDR1 SGHDT, CDR2 YYEEEE. This CDR3 spans 13 amino acids. CDR3: CASRTREGEDYTF. In DNA, the CDR3 is TGTGCCAGCAGAACTAGGGAGGGGGAAGACTACACCTTC. The full variable domain, rest sourced from reference TRBV5-6 and TRBJ1-2, is DAGVTQSPTHLIKTRGQQVTLRCSPKSGHDTVSWYQQALGQGPQFIFQYYEEEERQRGNFPDRFSGHQFPNYSSELNVNALLLGDSALYLCASRTREGEDYTFGSGTRLTVV.

This clone has only a few counts. The chain links TRBV5-1 to TRBJ1-3, with D maybe TRBD1 (5 bases). Germline V CDR1 and CDR2: SGHRS, YFSETQ. The CDR3 has 16 amino acids. V lost 0 bases and J 2 bases, leaving 12 bases between the germline ends. CDR3 DNA sequence: TGCGCCAGCAGCTTGGCCGGCAGGGCAGCTGGAAACACCATATATTTT. It translates to CASSLAGRAAGNTIYF.

This clone was observed a handful of times. V gene TRBV28 combines with J gene TRBJ1-5, with 8 positions matching TRBD1. After removal of 4 bases from V and 7 bases from J, the junction contained 6 bases not matched to a gene. The CDR3 consists of 14 residues. Germline V CDR1 and CDR2: MDHEN, SYDVKM. CDR3 protein: CASSWGTGGQPQHF. In DNA form, the CDR3 reads TGTGCCAGCAGTTGGGGGACAGGTGGGCAGCCCCAGCATTTT. The entire variable domain, with the rest obtained from reference TRBV28 and TRBJ1-5, is as follows: DVKVTQSSRYLVKRTGEKVFLECVQDMDHENMFWYRQDPGLGLRLIYFSYDVKMKEKGDIPEGYSVSREKKERFSLILESASTNQTSMYLCASSWGTGGQPQHFGDGTRLSIL.

The chain recombines TRBV18 with TRBJ2-5; D might be TRBD1 (6 bases). This CDR3 contains 16 residues. The germline V and J ends were trimmed by 3 bases and 1 base, with 15 bases remaining between them. CDR1 is KGHSH and CDR2 is LQKENI in the germline V gene. In DNA, the CDR3 is TGTGCCAGCTCACCCACTAAGGGGGTACTCCAAGAGACCCAGTACTTC. It is translated as CASSPTKGVLQETQYF.